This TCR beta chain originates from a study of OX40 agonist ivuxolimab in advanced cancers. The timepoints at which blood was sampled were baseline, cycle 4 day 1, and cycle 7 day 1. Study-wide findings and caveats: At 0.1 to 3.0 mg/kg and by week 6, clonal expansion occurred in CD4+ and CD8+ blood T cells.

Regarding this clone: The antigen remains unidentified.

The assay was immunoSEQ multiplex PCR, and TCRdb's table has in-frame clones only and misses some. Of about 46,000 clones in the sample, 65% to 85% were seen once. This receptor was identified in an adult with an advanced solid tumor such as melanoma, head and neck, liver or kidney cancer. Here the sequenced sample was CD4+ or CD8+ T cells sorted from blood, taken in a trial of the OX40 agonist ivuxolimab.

CDR3 amino acids: CASCPGQGRVYF. The CDR3 DNA reads TGTGCCAGCTGCCCGGGACAGGGGCGCGTTTACTTC. The rearrangement uses TRBV18 and TRBJ2-7; TRBD1 agrees at 10 bases. Unmatched junction bases numbered 10, after V lost 7 bases and J lost 13 bases. The CDR3 length is 12 residues. Per the germline V gene, CDR1 is KGHSH and CDR2 is LQKENI.